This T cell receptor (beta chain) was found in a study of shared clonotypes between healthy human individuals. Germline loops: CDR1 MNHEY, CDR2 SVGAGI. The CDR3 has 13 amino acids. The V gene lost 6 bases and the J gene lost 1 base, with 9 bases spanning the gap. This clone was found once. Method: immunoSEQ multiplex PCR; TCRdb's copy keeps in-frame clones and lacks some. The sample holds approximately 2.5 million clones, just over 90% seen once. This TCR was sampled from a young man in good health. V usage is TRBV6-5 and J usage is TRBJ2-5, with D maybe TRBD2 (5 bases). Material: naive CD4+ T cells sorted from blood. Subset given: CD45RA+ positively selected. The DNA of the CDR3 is TGTGCCAGCAGGAAGAGCGGCCAAGAGACCCAGTACTTC. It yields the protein CASRKSGQETQYF.